The T cell receptor (beta chain) described here comes from a study of T cell responses to AZD1222 COVID-19 vaccine. The V gene lost 0 bases and the J gene lost 6 bases, with 11 bases spanning the gap. The CDR3 has 14 residues. The V gene's germline CDR1 is SGHKS and CDR2 YYEKEE (reference sequence). Measured with immunoSEQ multiplex PCR; TCRdb has only the in-frame clones, and not every one. The sample has around 100,000 clones; around nine tenths are singletons. This specimen consisted of peripheral blood, obtained on day 0 of AZD1222 vaccination. The chain links TRBV5-5 to TRBJ2-3, with a possible D match to TRBD2 (6 bases). The origin of this receptor is an adult in good health. The DNA of the CDR3 is TGTGCCAGCAGCTTGGCCCCCGGAGGGGATACGCAGTATTTT. It is translated as CASSLAPGGDTQYF.